This TCR beta chain comes out of a study of T cell responses to AZD1222 COVID-19 vaccine. Study context: Doses given second, at about 4 or about 12 weeks, were pooled.

Profiled with immunoSEQ multiplex PCR; TCRdb holds only in-frame clones, not every one. The sample yields 77,000 or so clones, around 91% seen once. Study-wide results and limits: Reportedly, nearly half the spike-specific TCRs target unmutated variant regions.

J gave up 0 bases and V 6 bases, and 6 bases lay outside the gene matches. This CDR3 has 15 residues. Germline CDR1 and CDR2: KGHSH and LQKENI. The sample holds one count of this clone. What it recognizes is unknown. This chain uses TRBV18 with TRBJ2-7; 9 nucleotides match TRBD2. The clonotype comes from an adult in good health. The source material was peripheral blood, sampled on day 0 of AZD1222 vaccination. The CDR3 loop reads CASSPTSGSSYEQYF. In DNA, the CDR3 is TGTGCCAGCTCGCCGACTAGCGGAAGCTCCTACGAGCAGTACTTC. The entire variable domain, with the rest obtained from reference TRBV18 and TRBJ2-7, is as follows: NAGVMQNPRHLVRRRGQEARLRCSPMKGHSHVYWYRQLPEEGLKFMVYLQKENIIDESGMPKERFSAEFPKEGPSILRIQQVVRGDSAAYFCASSPTSGSSYEQYFGPGTRLTVT.